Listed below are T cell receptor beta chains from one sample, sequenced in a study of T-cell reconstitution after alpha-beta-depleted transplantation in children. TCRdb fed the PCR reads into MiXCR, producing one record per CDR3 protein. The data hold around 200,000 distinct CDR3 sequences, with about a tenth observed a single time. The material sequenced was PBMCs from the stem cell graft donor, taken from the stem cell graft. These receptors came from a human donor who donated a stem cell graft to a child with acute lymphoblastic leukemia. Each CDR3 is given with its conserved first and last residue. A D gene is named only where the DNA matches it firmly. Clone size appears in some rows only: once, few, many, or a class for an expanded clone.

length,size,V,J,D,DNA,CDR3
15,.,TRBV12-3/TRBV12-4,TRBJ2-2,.,TGTGCCAGCAGCCCCTTTGGGGGAAACACCGGGGAGCTGTTTTTT,CASSPFGGNTGELFF
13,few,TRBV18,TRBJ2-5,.,TGTGCCAGCTCTCGACAGATACAAGAGACCCAGTACTTC,CASSRQIQETQYF
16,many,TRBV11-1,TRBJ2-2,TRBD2,TGTGCCAGCAGCGTTAGCGGGGGATCGAACACCGGGGAGCTGTTTTTT,CASSVSGGSNTGELFF
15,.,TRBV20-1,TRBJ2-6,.,TGCTGTGCCGACACAGCAAACTCTGGGGCCAACGTCCTGACTTTC,CCADTANSGANVLTF
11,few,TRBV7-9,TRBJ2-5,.,TGTGCCAGCAGCCCCGGGTCAGCTGAGTACTTC,CASSPGSAEYF
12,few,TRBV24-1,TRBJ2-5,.,TGTGCCACCAGTGACCTAGCCGGGAGTCAGTACTTC,CATSDLAGSQYF
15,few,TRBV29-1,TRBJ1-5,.,TGCAGCGTTGAAGCCGAATGGGGGAGTAATCAGCCCCAGCATTTT,CSVEAEWGSNQPQHF
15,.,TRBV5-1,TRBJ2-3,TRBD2,TGCGCCAGCAGAATACGAGGACTAGCGACAGATACGCAGTATTTT,CASRIRGLATDTQYF
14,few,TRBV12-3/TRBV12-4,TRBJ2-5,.,TGTGCCAGCAGCCGGGACGTTAACCAAGAGACCCAGTACTTC,CASSRDVNQETQYF
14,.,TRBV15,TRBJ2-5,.,TGTGCCACCAGCAGAGACACGGTTCAAGAGACCCAGTACTTC,CATSRDTVQETQYF
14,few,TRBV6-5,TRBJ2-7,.,TGTGCCAGCAGTTCTCACCTAACCCTCGACGAGCAGTACTTC,CASSSHLTLDEQYF
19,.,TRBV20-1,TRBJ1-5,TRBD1,TGCAGTGCTAGACCCCGGTACAGGGGGCATCGGGTTGGCAATCAGCCCCAGCATTTT,CSARPRYRGHRVGNQPQHF
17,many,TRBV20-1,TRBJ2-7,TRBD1,TGCAGTGCACACCCCGGAGTGGGACAGGGGTTCTCCTACGAGCAGTACTTC,CSAHPGVGQGFSYEQYF
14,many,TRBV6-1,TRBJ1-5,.,TGTGCCAGCAGTGAATCGACAGTAAATCAGCCCCAGCATTTT,CASSESTVNQPQHF
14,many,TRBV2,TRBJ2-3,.,TGTGCCAGCAGTGACCTTATCGGGACAGATACGCAGTATTTT,CASSDLIGTDTQYF
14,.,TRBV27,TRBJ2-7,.,TGTGCCAGCAGTCTTGACAGTAGCAGCTACGAGCAGTACTTC,CASSLDSSSYEQYF
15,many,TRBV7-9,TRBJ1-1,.,TGTGCCAGCAGCTACCCATCACCGGGACAAACTGAAGCTTTCTTT,CASSYPSPGQTEAFF
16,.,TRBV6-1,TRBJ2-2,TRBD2,TGTGCCAGCAGTGGGCAAGCGGGGGTTATCTCCGGGGAGCTGTTTTTT,CASSGQAGVISGELFF
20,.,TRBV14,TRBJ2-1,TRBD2,TGTGCCAGCAGCCAAGGTAACACCCTCGGACTAGCGGACATCTACAATGAGCAGTTCTTC,CASSQGNTLGLADIYNEQFF
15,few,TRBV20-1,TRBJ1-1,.,TGCAGTGCTAGCAAGTTTGCCGGGACCTACACTGAAGCTTTCTTT,CSASKFAGTYTEAFF
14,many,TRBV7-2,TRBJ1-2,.,TGTGCCAGCAGCTCCTCCGGCAGGGGCGAAGGCTACACCTTC,CASSSSGRGEGYTF
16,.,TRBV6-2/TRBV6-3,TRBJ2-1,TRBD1,TGTGCCAGCAGTTACTTAGCCAGGGGGCACTACAATGAGCAGTTCTTC,CASSYLARGHYNEQFF
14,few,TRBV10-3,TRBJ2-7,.,TGTGCCATCAGTGAGCTGGGGGACAAGTACGAGCAGTACTTC,CAISELGDKYEQYF
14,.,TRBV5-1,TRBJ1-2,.,TGCGCCAGCAGCCCGGACGGCCGTGAGTATGGCTACACCTTC,CASSPDGREYGYTF
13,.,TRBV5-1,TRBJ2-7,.,TGCGCCAGCAGCCGGGGGGCAACCTACGAGCAGTACTTC,CASSRGATYEQYF
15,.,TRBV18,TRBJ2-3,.,TGTGCCAGCTCCCCGACAGATATAGTGTCGGATACGCAGTATTTT,CASSPTDIVSDTQYF
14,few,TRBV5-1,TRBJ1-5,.,TGCGCCAGCAGCGAAACAGGGTTTTCGCAGCCCCAGCATTTT,CASSETGFSQPQHF
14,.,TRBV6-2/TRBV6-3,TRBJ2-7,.,TGTGCCAGCGTCCGATCCGGGGGGCTTTTTGAGCAGTACTTC,CASVRSGGLFEQYF
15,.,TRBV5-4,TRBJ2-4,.,TGTGCCAGCAGAGATTCAACAGGGTCCAAAAACATTCAGTACTTC,CASRDSTGSKNIQYF
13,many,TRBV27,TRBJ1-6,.,TGTGCCAGCAGTTTATCCCGTAATTCACCCCTCCACTTT,CASSLSRNSPLHF
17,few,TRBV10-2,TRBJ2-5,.,TGCGCCAGCAGCCCCCTTGGTAGCCGGGGTGTTGTTGGGACCCAGTACTTC,CASSPLGSRGVVGTQYF
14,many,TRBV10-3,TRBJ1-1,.,TGTGCCATCAGTGATGGACATGTCGACGAGAGAGCTTTCTTT,CAISDGHVDERAFF
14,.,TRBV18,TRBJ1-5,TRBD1,TGTGCCAGCTCACCGGGACAGGGGGCTCAGCCCCAGCATTTT,CASSPGQGAQPQHF
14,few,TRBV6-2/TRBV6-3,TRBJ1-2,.,TGTGCCAGCAGTCAAGGCGGCATAAACTATGGCTACACCTTC,CASSQGGINYGYTF
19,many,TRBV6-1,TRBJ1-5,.,TGTGCCAGCAGTCGAAACCCGGGGCATGCGGCACGGGGCAATCAGCCCCAGCATTTT,CASSRNPGHAARGNQPQHF
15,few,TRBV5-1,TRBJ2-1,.,TGCGCCAGCTGCCCGGGGGGCAGCTCCTACAATGAGCAGTTCTTC,CASCPGGSSYNEQFF
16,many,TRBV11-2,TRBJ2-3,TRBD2,TGTGCCAGCAGCTTCTCTAGCGGGGGGGGCACAGATACGCAGTATTTT,CASSFSSGGGTDTQYF
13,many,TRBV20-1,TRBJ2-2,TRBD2,TGCAGTGCTTCGCGGGGGGAGGTCGGGGAGCTGTTTTTT,CSASRGEVGELFF
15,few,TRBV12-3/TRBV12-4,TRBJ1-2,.,TGTGCCAGCAGTTTAATCGGGGGGCTAAGCTATGGCTACACCTTC,CASSLIGGLSYGYTF
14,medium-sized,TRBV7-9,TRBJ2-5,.,TGTGCCAGCAGCTTAGCGACAGGCCAAGAGACCCAGTACTTC,CASSLATGQETQYF
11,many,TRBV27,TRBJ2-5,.,TGTGCCTCCTATCACGGAGAGACCCAGTACTTC,CASYHGETQYF
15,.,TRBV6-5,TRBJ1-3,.,TGTGCCAGCACCAAGGGGGGACCAGGTGGAAACACCATATATTTT,CASTKGGPGGNTIYF
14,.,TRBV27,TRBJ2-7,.,TGTGCCAGCAGTTTAAGGGGACCCTCCTACGAGCAGTACTTC,CASSLRGPSYEQYF
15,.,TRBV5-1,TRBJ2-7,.,TGCGCCAGCAGCATTCAGGATACATCTACGTCGGAGCAGTACTTC,CASSIQDTSTSEQYF
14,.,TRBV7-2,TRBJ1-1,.,TGTGCCAGCAGCCGGGGGGCGGGAGGCACTGAAGCTTTCTTT,CASSRGAGGTEAFF
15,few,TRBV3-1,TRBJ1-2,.,TGTGCCAGCAGCCAAGATCAGGTGATTAACTATGGCTACACCTTC,CASSQDQVINYGYTF
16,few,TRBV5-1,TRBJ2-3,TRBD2,TGCGCCAGCAGCTTGGGTGCTAGCGGCACCACAGATACGCAGTATTTT,CASSLGASGTTDTQYF
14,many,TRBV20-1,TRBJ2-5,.,TGCAGTGCTAGAGATATACAGACCCAAGAGACCCAGTACTTC,CSARDIQTQETQYF
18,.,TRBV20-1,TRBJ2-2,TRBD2,TGCAGTGCTAGAGAGGGGTATAGCGGGGGGACTCTCACCGCGGAGCTGTTTTTT,CSAREGYSGGTLTAELFF
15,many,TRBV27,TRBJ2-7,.,TGTGCCAGCAGTTTGGGCGGGGCTAGCTCCTACGAGCAGTACTTC,CASSLGGASSYEQYF
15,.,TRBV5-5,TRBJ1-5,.,TGTGCCAGCATCCGGGCAGCGACTCTCAATCAGCCCCAGCATTTT,CASIRAATLNQPQHF
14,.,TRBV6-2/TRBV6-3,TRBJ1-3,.,TGTGCCAGCAGTCTACAGGGACTTGGAAACACCATATATTTT,CASSLQGLGNTIYF
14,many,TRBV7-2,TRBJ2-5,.,TGTGCCAGCAGCTTGACGGCGGTACAAGAGACCCAGTACTTC,CASSLTAVQETQYF
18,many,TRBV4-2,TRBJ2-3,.,TGTGCCAGCAGCCTTCGGATACAGGGCGGGGGCCCCACAGATACGCAGTATTTT,CASSLRIQGGGPTDTQYF
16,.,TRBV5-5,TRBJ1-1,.,TGTGCCAGCAGCTGGCCGGGGGCAGGGTTTGCCACTGAAGCTTTCTTT,CASSWPGAGFATEAFF
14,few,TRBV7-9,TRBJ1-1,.,TGTGCCAGCACCTCTCCTTACACGAACACTGAAGCTTTCTTT,CASTSPYTNTEAFF
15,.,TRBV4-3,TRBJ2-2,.,TGCGCCAGCAGCCAAGGGCTAGCGACGACCGGGGAGCTGTTTTTT,CASSQGLATTGELFF